These T cell receptor beta chains were read from a single sample in a study of blood T cell repertoires in COVID-19. Produced via immunoSEQ multiplex PCR; TCRdb's table is partial and in-frame only. The table has some 270,000 clones, over 75% seen once; the top ten hold 2.5% to 3.5%. The source material was PBMCs or T cells enriched from blood (not recorded which). These receptors all come from a woman aged 40 to 50 who had been exposed to COVID-19. Both conserved end residues are part of each CDR3. Fields, in order: D gene, clone size, V gene, J gene, CDR3 DNA, CDR3 protein. D genes are given only for firm matches. Rows may omit the clone size; those that give it use once, few, many or a size class.

TRBD2	-	TRBV10-3	TRBJ2-1	TGTGCCATCAGGTCGGGACTAGCGGGAGAGCAGTTCTTC	CAIRSGLAGEQFF
-	-	TRBV3-1/TRBV3-2	TRBJ1-3	TGTGCCAGCAGCCAAGAGCGACAGAGCTCTGGAAACACCATATATTTT	CASSQERQSSGNTIYF
-	-	TRBV19	TRBJ1-3	TGTGCCAGTAGTATTGGGGCAGGGCTAAGAAACACCATATATTTT	CASSIGAGLRNTIYF
-	-	TRBV3-1/TRBV3-2	TRBJ2-1	TGTGCCAGCAGTCTACCGCCCAGGGATGAGCAGTTCTTC	CASSLPPRDEQFF
-	-	TRBV30	TRBJ1-2	TGTGCCCTAGGCGGACAGCCTTATGGCTACACCTTC	CALGGQPYGYTF
TRBD2	-	TRBV6-2/TRBV6-3	TRBJ2-2	TGTGCCAGCAGTTATTACCTGGCTAGCGGGACCGGGGAGCTGTTTTTT	CASSYYLASGTGELFF
TRBD2	-	TRBV5-1	TRBJ2-2	TGTGCCAGCAGCTTGGCTAGCGGGGTCTATACCGGGGAGCTGTTTTTT	CASSLASGVYTGELFF
-	-	TRBV3-1/TRBV3-2	TRBJ2-5	TGTGCCAGCAGCCAACCAAACAGGGTAGGAGAGACCCAGTACTTC	CASSQPNRVGETQYF
-	-	TRBV3-1/TRBV3-2	TRBJ1-1	TGTGCCAGCAGCCAAGGGCGCCGACGGAGCACTGAAGCTTTCTTT	CASSQGRRRSTEAFF
TRBD2	-	TRBV5-4	TRBJ2-6	TGTGCCAGCTTCGGGGTGGCGGGGGGGCCCCCTGGGGCCAACGTCCTGACTTTC	CASFGVAGGPPGANVLTF
TRBD2	-	TRBV5-4	TRBJ2-5	TGTGCCAGCAGCTCCCAAAGACTAGCGGGTCAAGAGACCCAGTACTTC	CASSSQRLAGQETQYF
TRBD1	-	TRBV30	TRBJ2-2	TGTGCCTGGAGTGTACAGGGGGCATGGGCCGGGGAGCTGTTTTTT	CAWSVQGAWAGELFF
-	-	TRBV6-5	TRBJ2-6	TGTGCCAGCACCTCGCGAGGTTATGGGGCCAACGTCCTGACTTTC	CASTSRGYGANVLTF
TRBD2	-	TRBV7-9	TRBJ2-1	TGTGCCAGCAGCTTAACCGGGACTAGCGGGGGGGCCGAGAATGAGCAGTTCTTC	CASSLTGTSGGAENEQFF
TRBD2	-	TRBV9	TRBJ2-3	TGTGCCAGCAGCGTCAGGACTAGCTCTCTCACAGATACGCAGTATTTT	CASSVRTSSLTDTQYF
-	-	TRBV28	TRBJ2-3	TGTGCCAGCAGTCCCAGGGTAACTAGCACAGATACGCAGTATTTT	CASSPRVTSTDTQYF
-	-	TRBV4-3	TRBJ1-2	TGCGCCAGCAGCCAAGACCGGGGGGGATTCTATGGCTACACCTTC	CASSQDRGGFYGYTF
-	-	TRBV7-9	TRBJ1-3	TGTGCCAGCAGCTTAGTGAGCTCTGGAAACACCATATATTTT	CASSLVSSGNTIYF
TRBD1	few	TRBV18	TRBJ2-5	TGTGCCAGCTCCCCAGGACAGGCGACAACGGAGACCCAGTACTTC	CASSPGQATTETQYF
TRBD1	-	TRBV9	TRBJ1-5	TGTGCCAGCAGCGGACAGGGGATCAACCAGCCCCAGCATTTT	CASSGQGINQPQHF
TRBD1	-	TRBV19	TRBJ1-2	TGTGCCAGTACCCCCGGACAGGGACGTGGCTACACCTTC	CASTPGQGRGYTF
-	-	TRBV9	TRBJ2-2	TGTGCCAGCAGCGTAGTCGAGGTGGCCGGGGAGCTGTTTTTT	CASSVVEVAGELFF
-	-	TRBV7-9	TRBJ1-4	TGTGCCAGCAGCACGTTTAGAACTAATGAAAAACTGTTTTTT	CASSTFRTNEKLFF
TRBD1	few	TRBV5-1	TRBJ2-5	TGCGCCAGCAGCTATCGGACAGGGGAAGAGACCCAGTACTTC	CASSYRTGEETQYF
-	-	TRBV7-8	TRBJ1-6	TGTGCCAGCAGCTTATCCGAGGGCATGAGCTCCTATAATTCACCCCTCCACTTT	CASSLSEGMSSYNSPLHF
-	-	TRBV7-8	TRBJ1-1	TGTGCCAGCAGCCGTCAGAACACTGAAGCTTTCTTT	CASSRQNTEAFF
-	-	TRBV6-4	TRBJ1-3	TGTGCCAGCAGTGACGTTGGCAGGGTGGCCACCATATATTTT	CASSDVGRVATIYF
TRBD1	-	TRBV4-2	TRBJ1-4	TGTGCCAGCAGCCAAGGGGGACAGGGCGCAACTAATGAAAAACTGTTTTTT	CASSQGGQGATNEKLFF
-	-	TRBV10-1	TRBJ2-1	TGCGCCAGCAGTGAGTCGGGCTTTCCTAGACAGTTCCTGACCTACAATGAGCAGTTCTTC	CASSESGFPRQFLTYNEQFF
TRBD2	once	TRBV10-3	TRBJ2-1	TGTGCCATCAGAACTAGCGGAAACAATGAGCAGTTCTTC	CAIRTSGNNEQFF
-	-	TRBV24-1	TRBJ1-5	TGTGCCACGGAGGGCAGTCAGGGCCAGCCCCAGCATTTT	CATEGSQGQPQHF
-	once	TRBV20-1	TRBJ2-5	TGCAGTGCTATTGAGATAAGGGAGAAGGGGACCCAGTACTTC	CSAIEIREKGTQYF
-	-	TRBV18	TRBJ1-1	TGTGCCAGCTCACCAGATACTACGACAGTCCTGAACACTGAAGCTTTCTTT	CASSPDTTTVLNTEAFF
-	-	TRBV7-2	TRBJ1-5	TGTGCCAGCAGCTTAACCAGTGATCAGCCCCAGCATTTT	CASSLTSDQPQHF
-	-	TRBV4-2	TRBJ1-2	TGTGCCAGCAGCCAAGACCGTGGCAGAAACTATGGCTACACCTTC	CASSQDRGRNYGYTF
TRBD1	-	TRBV18	TRBJ1-5	TGTGCCAGCTCCCTTGACAGGGTGGTTCAGCCCCAGCATTTT	CASSLDRVVQPQHF
-	-	TRBV3-1/TRBV3-2	TRBJ2-3	TGTGCCAGCAGCCAACTGGGGGCAGGCACAGATACGCAGTATTTT	CASSQLGAGTDTQYF